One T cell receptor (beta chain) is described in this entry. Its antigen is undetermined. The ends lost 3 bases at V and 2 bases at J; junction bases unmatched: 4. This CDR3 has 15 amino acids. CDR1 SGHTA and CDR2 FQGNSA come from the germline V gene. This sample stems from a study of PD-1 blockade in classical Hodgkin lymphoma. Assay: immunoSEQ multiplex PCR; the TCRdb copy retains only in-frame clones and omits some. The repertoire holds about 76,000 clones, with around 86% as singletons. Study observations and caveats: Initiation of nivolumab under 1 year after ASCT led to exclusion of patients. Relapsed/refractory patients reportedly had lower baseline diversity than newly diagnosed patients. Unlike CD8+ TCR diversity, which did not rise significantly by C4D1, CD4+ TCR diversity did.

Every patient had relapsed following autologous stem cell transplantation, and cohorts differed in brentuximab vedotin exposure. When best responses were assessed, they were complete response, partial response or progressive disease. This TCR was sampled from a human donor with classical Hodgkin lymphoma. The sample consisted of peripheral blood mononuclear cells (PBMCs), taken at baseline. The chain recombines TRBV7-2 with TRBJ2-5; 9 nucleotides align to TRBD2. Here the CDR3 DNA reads TGTGCCAGCAGCTTTAATGCGGGAGGGCAAGAGACCCAGTACTTC. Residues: CASSFNAGGQETQYF.